One sample yielded the 3 T cell receptor beta chains listed below, sequenced in a study of cytomegalovirus exposure and HLA in healthy donors. The PCR used 60 Vbeta and 13 Jbeta primers. Data came from immunoSEQ multiplex PCR; TCRdb stores just in-frame clones and leaves some out. The repertoire holds under 200,000 clones, with 81% as singletons. The sample was PBMCs. These receptors all come from a woman aged 18-29 years in good health and CMV-seropositive.

The V gene is TRBV13, the J gene TRBJ2-1; 10 bases line up with TRBD2. Losses at the gene ends were 3 bases for V and 8 bases for J; bases not matched to a gene: 10. Germline V gives CDR1 PRHDT, CDR2 FYEKMQ (reference sequence). The CDR3 extends over 16 amino acids. The CDR3 is CASSLGGAGGRDEQFF. The CDR3 DNA reads TGTGCCAGCAGCTTGGGAGGAGCGGGGGGGCGCGATGAGCAGTTCTTC.

The J gene is TRBJ1-1, the V gene TRBV4-2; possibly TRBD1 for D (6 bases). The CDR3 consists of 17 residues. With 1 base removed from V and 0 bases from J, the gap between germline ends came to 15 bases. From germline, CDR1 is LGHNA and CDR2 YNFKEQ. The CDR3 region is CASSQVTAGDLNTEAFF. CDR3 in DNA: TGTGCCAGCAGCCAAGTCACGGCAGGGGATTTGAACACTGAAGCTTTCTTT.

The V and J genes are TRBV6-1 and TRBJ2-4; TRBD1 aligns across 9 bases. CDR3 length: 12 amino acids. CDR1 MNHNS and CDR2 SASEGT come from the germline V gene. After removal of 10 bases from V and 8 bases from J, the junction contained 6 bases not matched to a gene. The CDR3: CAIGQGWDIQYF. The CDR3 DNA reads as TGTGCCATAGGACAGGGGTGGGACATTCAGTACTTC.